This T cell receptor beta chain stems from a study of T cells in women clearing cervical HPV infection. Clones were sequenced by immunoSEQ multiplex PCR, and TCRdb holds only the in-frame ones, with some missing. This sample contains fewer than 20,000 clones. Notes on this clone: Its specificity is unknown. The read comes to an end 3 residues before the CDR3 does, leaving the germline J gene to fill in the end.

CDR1 and CDR2 from the germline V gene are DFQATT and SNEGSKA (reference sequence). The CDR3 loop spans 18 amino acids. J was trimmed by 0 bases and V by 1 base; bases with no gene match: 11. Dot-blot hybridization genotyped cervical HPV amplified with MY09/MY11 PCR. Findings and caveats of the study: CIN3+ cases had significantly higher TCR repertoire richness than controls, but evenness did not differ. TRBV6-7 relative abundance averaged approximately 0.1% in cases and around 0.17% in controls.

What was sequenced was blood buffy coat. This sequence was found in a woman between 18 and 70 years old with a cervical HPV16 infection that either progressed to CIN3+ or cleared (not recorded which). The chain carries TRBV20-1 and TRBJ2-1, with TRBD2 identical over 8 bases. The sequenced CDR3 bases are TGCAGTGCTAGAGCACTAGCGGATTCGTTAAGCTCCTACAATGAG. It codes for CSARALADSLSSYNE. The complete CDR3 protein is CSARALADSLSSYNEQFF.